This is a list of T cell receptor beta chains from one sample in a study of blood T cell repertoires in COVID-19. The protocol was immunoSEQ multiplex PCR, while the TCRdb copy is restricted to in-frame clones and leaves out a portion. The sample has 95,000 to 150,000 clones; 86% are singletons. Sequencing was performed on peripheral blood. Receptors were obtained from a human donor in a cohort sampled during active COVID-19. The CDR3 runs from the conserved cysteine through the conserved F or W. The D gene is left open where the match is weak. A clone size is listed for some rows: how often the clone was seen (once, few, many), or a class if it is expanded.

V: TRBV13; D: NA; J: TRBJ2-2; size: NA; CDR3: CASSPRYGELFF; DNA: TGTGCCAGCAGCCCGCGTTACGGGGAGCTGTTTTTT
V: TRBV29-1; D: TRBD1; J: TRBJ1-2; size: NA; CDR3: CSVDSTGGGGYTF; DNA: TGCAGCGTTGACTCGACAGGGGGCGGGGGCTACACCTTC
V: TRBV28; D: TRBD1; J: TRBJ1-6; size: NA; CDR3: CASRLRGGGVNSPLHF; DNA: TGTGCCAGCAGGCTACGAGGAGGGGGCGTTAATTCACCCCTCCACTTT
V: TRBV27; D: NA; J: TRBJ1-5; size: NA; CDR3: CASSLSRQGNQPQHF; DNA: TGTGCCAGCAGTTTATCCCGACAGGGCAATCAGCCCCAGCATTTT
V: TRBV2; D: NA; J: TRBJ1-1; size: NA; CDR3: CASSLLLNTEAFF; DNA: TGTGCCAGCAGCCTCTTGTTAAACACTGAAGCTTTCTTT
V: TRBV30; D: NA; J: TRBJ1-2; size: NA; CDR3: CAWSRTMRARGYTF; DNA: TGTGCCTGGAGTAGGACCATGCGGGCGCGTGGCTACACCTTC
V: TRBV21-1; D: NA; J: TRBJ2-5; size: NA; CDR3: CASRGRGSRARGETQYF; DNA: TGTGCCAGCAGGGGGAGGGGGAGCCGTGCGCGAGGGGAGACCCAGTACTTC
V: TRBV6-2/TRBV6-3; D: TRBD2; J: TRBJ2-5; size: NA; CDR3: CASSRHQAGGGETQYF; DNA: TGTGCCAGCAGTCGCCATCAAGCGGGAGGAGGAGAGACCCAGTACTTC
V: TRBV6-2/TRBV6-3; D: TRBD1; J: TRBJ1-2; size: NA; CDR3: CASSYSPDRGTRYGYTF; DNA: TGTGCCAGCAGTTACTCCCCGGACAGGGGGACTAGATATGGCTACACCTTC
V: TRBV7-9; D: NA; J: TRBJ1-4; size: NA; CDR3: CASSTAAAASLGEKLFF; DNA: TGTGCCAGCAGCACGGCGGCGGCAGCGAGTCTTGGGGAAAAACTGTTTTTT
V: TRBV5-5; D: NA; J: TRBJ2-7; size: NA; CDR3: CASSLGYGISYEQYF; DNA: TGTGCCAGCAGCTTGGGTTACGGTATCTCCTACGAGCAGTACTTC
V: TRBV18; D: TRBD1; J: TRBJ1-5; size: NA; CDR3: CASSLIQGYQPQHF; DNA: TGTGCCAGCTCACTTATACAGGGGTATCAGCCCCAGCATTTT
V: TRBV27; D: NA; J: TRBJ2-7; size: NA; CDR3: CASTLRGGLDFSEQYF; DNA: TGTGCCAGCACCCTCAGGGGTGGACTAGATTTTTCCGAGCAGTACTTC
V: TRBV5-6; D: NA; J: TRBJ2-7; size: NA; CDR3: CASSYQGGEQYF; DNA: TGTGCCAGCAGCTACCAGGGTGGCGAGCAGTACTTC
V: TRBV9; D: TRBD2; J: TRBJ2-1; size: NA; CDR3: CATSEASGRGEQFF; DNA: TGTGCCACCTCGGAGGCTAGCGGGAGAGGGGAGCAGTTCTTC
V: TRBV11-2; D: TRBD1; J: TRBJ2-7; size: NA; CDR3: CASSPRTGGVTLSSYEQYF; DNA: TGTGCCAGCAGCCCTCGGACAGGGGGTGTGACTTTAAGCTCCTACGAGCAGTACTTC
V: TRBV28; D: NA; J: TRBJ2-4; size: once; CDR3: CASSFSSRAKNIQYF; DNA: TGTGCCAGCAGTTTTTCATCCAGGGCCAAAAACATTCAGTACTTC
V: TRBV27; D: TRBD2; J: TRBJ2-1; size: NA; CDR3: CASSPTGTSGTILSYNEQFF; DNA: TGTGCCAGCAGTCCTACCGGGACTAGCGGGACAATACTCTCCTACAATGAGCAGTTCTTC
V: TRBV15; D: NA; J: TRBJ2-7; size: NA; CDR3: CATSTPGTSYEQYF; DNA: TGTGCCACCAGCACCCCCGGGACATCCTACGAGCAGTACTTC
V: TRBV11-3; D: NA; J: TRBJ2-7; size: NA; CDR3: CASSPEGQGLSYEQYF; DNA: TGTGCCAGCAGCCCCGAAGGTCAGGGGCTATCCTACGAGCAGTACTTC
V: TRBV7-9; D: TRBD1; J: TRBJ2-7; size: few; CDR3: CASSWDRGVYEQYF; DNA: TGTGCCAGCAGCTGGGACAGGGGTGTCTACGAGCAGTACTTC
V: TRBV18; D: NA; J: TRBJ2-1; size: NA; CDR3: CASSQRETGSEQFF; DNA: TGTGCCAGTTCCCAACGGGAGACGGGCAGTGAGCAGTTCTTC
V: TRBV4-2; D: TRBD2; J: TRBJ2-7; size: NA; CDR3: CASSQAEGLAGIYEQYF; DNA: TGTGCCAGCAGCCAAGCGGAAGGACTAGCGGGAATCTACGAGCAGTACTTC
V: TRBV7-2; D: TRBD2; J: TRBJ2-1; size: NA; CDR3: CASSLAWLAGGSYNEQFF; DNA: TGTGCCAGCAGCTTAGCTTGGCTAGCGGGAGGGTCCTACAATGAGCAGTTCTTC
V: TRBV10-2; D: TRBD2; J: TRBJ2-5; size: NA; CDR3: CASSDLAGSYQETQYF; DNA: TGCGCCAGCAGTGATCTAGCGGGGTCGTACCAAGAGACCCAGTACTTC
V: TRBV2; D: TRBD1; J: TRBJ1-2; size: few; CDR3: CASRETGANYGYTF; DNA: TGTGCCAGCAGGGAGACAGGGGCGAACTATGGCTACACCTTC
V: TRBV19; D: NA; J: TRBJ2-6; size: few; CDR3: CASSRQYSGANVLTF; DNA: TGTGCCAGTAGCCGCCAGTATTCTGGGGCCAACGTCCTGACTTTC
V: TRBV19; D: NA; J: TRBJ1-2; size: NA; CDR3: CASSITSLEGNYGYTF; DNA: TGTGCCAGTAGTATAACGAGCTTGGAGGGCAACTATGGCTACACCTTC
V: TRBV12-3/TRBV12-4; D: NA; J: TRBJ1-1; size: once; CDR3: CASSQSLNTEAFF; DNA: TGTGCCAGCAGTCAATCATTGAACACTGAAGCTTTCTTT
V: TRBV25-1; D: TRBD1; J: TRBJ1-1; size: NA; CDR3: CASSTGQGLLGAFF; DNA: TGTGCCAGCAGTACCGGACAGGGCCTATTGGGAGCTTTCTTT
V: TRBV9; D: NA; J: TRBJ2-1; size: NA; CDR3: CASSPMTSRTYNEQFF; DNA: TGTGCCAGCAGCCCTATGACTAGTAGAACCTACAATGAGCAGTTCTTC
V: TRBV12-3/TRBV12-4; D: TRBD2; J: TRBJ2-3; size: few; CDR3: CASIPRLRGWYF; DNA: TGTGCCAGCATTCCCAGATTGCGGGGGTGGTATTTT
V: TRBV3-1/TRBV3-2; D: NA; J: TRBJ1-5; size: NA; CDR3: CASSQGHSNQPQHF; DNA: TGTGCCAGCAGCCAGGGACATAGCAATCAGCCCCAGCATTTT
V: TRBV5-1; D: NA; J: TRBJ2-5; size: once; CDR3: CASSPRLWSGETQYF; DNA: TGCGCCAGCAGCCCCCGACTATGGTCCGGGGAGACCCAGTACTTC
V: TRBV4-1; D: TRBD1; J: TRBJ1-5; size: NA; CDR3: CASSQARTGNQPQHF; DNA: TGCGCCAGCAGCCAAGCTAGGACAGGGAATCAGCCCCAGCATTTT
V: TRBV6-5; D: TRBD2; J: TRBJ2-6; size: many; CDR3: CASKGLAAVLTF; DNA: TGTGCCAGCAAGGGACTAGCAGCCGTCCTGACTTTC
V: TRBV6-6; D: TRBD1; J: TRBJ1-1; size: NA; CDR3: CASARQGDTEAFF; DNA: TGTGCCAGCGCCAGACAGGGCGACACTGAAGCTTTCTTT
V: TRBV15; D: NA; J: TRBJ2-1; size: NA; CDR3: CATSRETPLSYNEQFF; DNA: TGTGCCACCAGCAGAGAAACCCCACTCTCCTACAATGAGCAGTTCTTC
V: TRBV7-2; D: TRBD1; J: TRBJ1-5; size: NA; CDR3: CASSLRQGTQPQHF; DNA: TGTGCCAGCAGCTTAAGACAGGGGACTCAGCCCCAGCATTTT
V: TRBV5-1; D: TRBD1; J: TRBJ1-2; size: NA; CDR3: CASSLAGQGASGYTF; DNA: TGCGCCAGCAGCTTGGCGGGACAGGGGGCGAGTGGCTACACCTTC
V: TRBV9; D: TRBD2; J: TRBJ2-1; size: NA; CDR3: CASSVVSQGLAGWYNEQFF; DNA: TGTGCCAGCAGCGTAGTTTCCCAGGGACTAGCGGGATGGTACAATGAGCAGTTCTTC
V: TRBV9; D: NA; J: TRBJ2-5; size: NA; CDR3: CASSVVGGGETQYF; DNA: TGTGCCAGCAGCGTAGTCGGCGGCGGAGAGACCCAGTACTTC